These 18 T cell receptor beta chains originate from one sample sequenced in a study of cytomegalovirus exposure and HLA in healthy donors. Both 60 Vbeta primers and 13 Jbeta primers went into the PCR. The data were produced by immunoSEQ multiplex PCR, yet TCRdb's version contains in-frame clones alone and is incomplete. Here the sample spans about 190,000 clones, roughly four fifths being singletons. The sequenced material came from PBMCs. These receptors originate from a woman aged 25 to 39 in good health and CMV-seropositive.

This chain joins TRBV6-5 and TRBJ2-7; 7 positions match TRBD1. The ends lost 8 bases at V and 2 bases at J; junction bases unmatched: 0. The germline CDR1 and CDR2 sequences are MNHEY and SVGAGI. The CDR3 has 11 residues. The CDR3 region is CASGQAYEQYF. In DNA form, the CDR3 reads TGTGCCAGCGGACAGGCCTACGAGCAGTACTTC.

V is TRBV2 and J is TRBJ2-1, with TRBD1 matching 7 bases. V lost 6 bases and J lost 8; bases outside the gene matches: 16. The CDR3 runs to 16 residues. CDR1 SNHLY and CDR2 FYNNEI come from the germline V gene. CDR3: CASRIGTARRNDEQFF. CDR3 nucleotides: TGTGCCAGCAGGATAGGGACAGCCCGTAGGAACGATGAGCAGTTCTTC.

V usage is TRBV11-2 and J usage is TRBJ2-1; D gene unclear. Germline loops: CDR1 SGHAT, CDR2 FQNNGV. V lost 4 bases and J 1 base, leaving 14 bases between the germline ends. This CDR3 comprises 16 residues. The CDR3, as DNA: TGTGCCAGCAGCTCCCTGGCTAGTAGGTCCTACAATGAGCAGTTCTTC. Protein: CASSSLASRSYNEQFF.

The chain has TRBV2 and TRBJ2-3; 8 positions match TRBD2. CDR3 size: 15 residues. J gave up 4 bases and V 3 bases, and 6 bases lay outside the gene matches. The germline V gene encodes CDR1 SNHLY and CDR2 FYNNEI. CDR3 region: CASSDWAAGADTQYF. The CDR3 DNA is TGTGCCAGCAGTGATTGGGCAGCGGGAGCAGATACGCAGTATTTT.

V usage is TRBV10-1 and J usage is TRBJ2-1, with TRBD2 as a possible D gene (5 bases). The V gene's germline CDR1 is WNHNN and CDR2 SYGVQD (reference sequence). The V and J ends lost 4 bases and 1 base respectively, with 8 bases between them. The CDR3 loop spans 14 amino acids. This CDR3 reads CASSGEWSYNEQFF. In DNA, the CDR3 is TGCGCCAGCAGTGGGGAGTGGTCCTACAATGAGCAGTTCTTC.

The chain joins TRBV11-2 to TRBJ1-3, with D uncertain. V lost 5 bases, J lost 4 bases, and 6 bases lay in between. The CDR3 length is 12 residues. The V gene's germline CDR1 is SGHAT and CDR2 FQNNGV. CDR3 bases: TGTGCCAGCAGCCGCGGAGGAAACACCATATATTTT. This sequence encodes CASSRGGNTIYF.

In DNA form, the CDR3 reads TGTGCCAGCAGTTACAACAGAGTCTATGGCTACACCTTC. Amino acid sequence: CASSYNRVYGYTF. The rearrangement joins TRBV28 to TRBJ1-2; D remains unclear. This CDR3 is built from 13 residues. The V gene's germline CDR1 is MDHEN and CDR2 SYDVKM. V lost 4 bases to trimming and J lost 4 bases, with 10 bases between them.

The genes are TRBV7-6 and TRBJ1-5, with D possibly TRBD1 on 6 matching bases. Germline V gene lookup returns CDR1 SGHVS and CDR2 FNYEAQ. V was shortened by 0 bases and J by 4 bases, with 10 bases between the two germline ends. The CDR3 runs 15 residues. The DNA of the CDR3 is TGTGCCAGCAGCTTAGCCCGGGACACAAATCAGCCCCAGCATTTT. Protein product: CASSLARDTNQPQHF.

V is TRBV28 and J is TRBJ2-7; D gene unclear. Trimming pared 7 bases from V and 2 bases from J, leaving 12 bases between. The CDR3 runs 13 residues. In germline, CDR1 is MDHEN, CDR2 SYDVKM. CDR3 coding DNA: TGTGCCAGCACCCGGTTTTACCCCTACGAGCAGTACTTC. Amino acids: CASTRFYPYEQYF.

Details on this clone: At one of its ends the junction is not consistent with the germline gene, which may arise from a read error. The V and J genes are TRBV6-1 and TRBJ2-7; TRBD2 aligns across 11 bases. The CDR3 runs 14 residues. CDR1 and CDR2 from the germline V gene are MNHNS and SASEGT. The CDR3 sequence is CANSGTSGSYEQYF. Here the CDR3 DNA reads TGTGCCAACAGTGGGACTAGCGGCTCCTACGAGCAGTACTTC.

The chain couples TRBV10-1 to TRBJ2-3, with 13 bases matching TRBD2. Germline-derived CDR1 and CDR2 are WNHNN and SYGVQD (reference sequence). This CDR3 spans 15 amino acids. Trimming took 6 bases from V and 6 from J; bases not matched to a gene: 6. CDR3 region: CASSYETSGRDTQYF. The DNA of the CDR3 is TGCGCCAGCAGCTATGAGACTAGCGGGAGGGATACGCAGTATTTT.

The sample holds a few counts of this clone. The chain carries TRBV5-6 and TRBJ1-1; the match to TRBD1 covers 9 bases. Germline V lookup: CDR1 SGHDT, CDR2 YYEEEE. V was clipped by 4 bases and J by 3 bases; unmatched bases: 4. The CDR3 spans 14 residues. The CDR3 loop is CASSLQGAYTEAFF. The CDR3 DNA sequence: TGTGCCAGCAGCCTACAGGGGGCCTACACTGAAGCTTTCTTT.

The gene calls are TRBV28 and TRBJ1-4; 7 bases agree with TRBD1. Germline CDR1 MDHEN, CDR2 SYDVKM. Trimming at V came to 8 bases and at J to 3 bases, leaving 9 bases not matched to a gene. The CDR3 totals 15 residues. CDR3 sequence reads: CASRRPGQPNEKLFF. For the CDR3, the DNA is TGTGCCAGCCGCCGACCGGGACAGCCTAATGAAAAACTGTTTTTT.

The CDR3, as DNA: TGTGCCAGCAGCCCTTTAGAGCTAGCGGGACTCTATGAGCAGTTCTTC. It codes for CASSPLELAGLYEQFF. The genes are TRBV5-4 and TRBJ2-1, with TRBD2 matching over 9 bases. Losses at the gene ends were 4 bases for V and 8 bases for J; bases not matched to a gene: 13. The CDR3 consists of 16 residues. In germline, CDR1 is SGHNT, CDR2 YYREEE (reference sequence).

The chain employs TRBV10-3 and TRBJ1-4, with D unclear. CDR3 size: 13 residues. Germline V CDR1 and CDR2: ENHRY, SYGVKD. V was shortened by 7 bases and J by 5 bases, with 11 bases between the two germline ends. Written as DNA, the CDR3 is TGTGCCATCACGGCAGGCAACAATGAAAAACTGTTTTTT. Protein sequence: CAITAGNNEKLFF.

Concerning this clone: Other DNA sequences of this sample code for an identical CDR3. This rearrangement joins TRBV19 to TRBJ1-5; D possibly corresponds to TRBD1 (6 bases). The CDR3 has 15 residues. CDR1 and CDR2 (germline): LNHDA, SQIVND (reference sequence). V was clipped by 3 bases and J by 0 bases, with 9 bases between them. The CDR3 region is CASSIRQASNQPQHF. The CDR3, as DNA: TGTGCCAGTAGTATTCGACAGGCTAGCAATCAGCCCCAGCATTTT.

The DNA of the CDR3 is TGTGCCAGCAGACAGGGGGGGCTAAATCAGCCCCAGCATTTT. It is translated as CASRQGGLNQPQHF. The gene calls are TRBV6-1 and TRBJ1-5, with 8 bases that match TRBD1. Germline V gene sequence: CDR1 MNHNS, CDR2 SASEGT. CDR3 length: 14 amino acids. The V and J ends lost 6 bases and 4 bases, in that order; junction bases with no gene match: 5.

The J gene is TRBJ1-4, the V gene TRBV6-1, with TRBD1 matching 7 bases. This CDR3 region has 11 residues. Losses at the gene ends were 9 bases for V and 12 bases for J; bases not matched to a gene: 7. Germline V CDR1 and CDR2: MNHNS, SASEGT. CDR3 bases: TGTGCCAGTAGACAGGGCCCCGAACTGTTTTTT. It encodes CASRQGPELFF.